This T cell receptor beta chain was retrieved from a study of cytomegalovirus exposure and HLA in healthy donors. Overall study findings and caveats: Common viral pathogens (according to a later analysis) appeared linked to several of the most significant clusters. Most TCR sequences proved rare, with some public TCRs found in many donors. A later analysis linked a missense variant in DCLRE1C to the trimming of TCR beta V and J genes. Some segments of the V type, notably TRBV6-2 and TRBV6-3, were excluded as indistinguishable.

Per the germline V gene, CDR1 is MDHEN and CDR2 is SYDVKM. The CDR3 loop spans 14 amino acids. V lost 3 bases, J lost 4 bases, and 10 bases lay in between. Amplification used 60 Vbeta primers and 13 Jbeta primers. TCRdb's table, derived via immunoSEQ multiplex PCR, lists solely in-frame clones and lacks some. The data contain hundreds of thousands of clones, over 65% of them singletons. Comment on this clone: Its specificity is unknown.

The material sequenced was PBMCs. The rearrangement links TRBV28 to TRBJ1-5; no firm D call. This receptor was obtained from a man in his late teens or twenties in good health and CMV-seronegative. The CDR3 DNA is TGTGCCAGCAGTTTGAACAGCCCGAATCAGCCCCAGCATTTT. Protein product: CASSLNSPNQPQHF.